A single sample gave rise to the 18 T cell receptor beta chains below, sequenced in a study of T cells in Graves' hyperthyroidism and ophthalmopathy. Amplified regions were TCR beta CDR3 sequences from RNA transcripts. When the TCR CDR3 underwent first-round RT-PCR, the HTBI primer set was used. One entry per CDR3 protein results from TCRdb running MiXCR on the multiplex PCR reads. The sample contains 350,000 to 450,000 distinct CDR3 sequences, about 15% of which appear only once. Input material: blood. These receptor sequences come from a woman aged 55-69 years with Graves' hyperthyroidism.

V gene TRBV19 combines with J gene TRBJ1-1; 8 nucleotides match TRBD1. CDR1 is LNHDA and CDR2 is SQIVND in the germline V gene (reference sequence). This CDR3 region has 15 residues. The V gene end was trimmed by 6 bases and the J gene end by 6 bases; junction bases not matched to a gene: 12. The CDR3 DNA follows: TGTGCCAGTAGCCGAATAACAGGGGGAGGGTCTGAAGCTTTCTTT. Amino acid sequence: CASSRITGGGSEAFF.

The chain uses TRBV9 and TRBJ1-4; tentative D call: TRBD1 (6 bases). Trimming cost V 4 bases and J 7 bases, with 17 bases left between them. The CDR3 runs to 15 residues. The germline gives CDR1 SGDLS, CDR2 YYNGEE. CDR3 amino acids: CASSLTAGEGEKLFF. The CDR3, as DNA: TGTGCCAGCAGCCTCACGGCAGGGGAAGGTGAAAAACTGTTTTTT. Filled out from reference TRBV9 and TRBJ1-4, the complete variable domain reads DSGVTQTPKHLITATGQRVTLRCSPRSGDLSVYWYQQSLDQGLQFLIQYYNGEERAKGNILERFSAQQFPDLHSELNLSSLELGDSALYFCASSLTAGEGEKLFFGSGTQLSVL.

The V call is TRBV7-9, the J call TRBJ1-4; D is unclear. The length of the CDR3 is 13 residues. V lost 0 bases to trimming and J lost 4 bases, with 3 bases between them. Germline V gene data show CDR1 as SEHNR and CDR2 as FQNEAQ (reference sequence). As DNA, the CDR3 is TGTGCCAGCAGCTTAGCCCTTAATGAAAAACTGTTTTTT. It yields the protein CASSLALNEKLFF.

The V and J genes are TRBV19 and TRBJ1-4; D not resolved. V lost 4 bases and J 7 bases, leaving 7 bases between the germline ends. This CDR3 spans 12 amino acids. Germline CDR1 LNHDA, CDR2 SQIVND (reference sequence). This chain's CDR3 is CASSTFSEKLFF. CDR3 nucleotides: TGTGCCAGTAGTACCTTCAGTGAAAAACTGTTTTTT.

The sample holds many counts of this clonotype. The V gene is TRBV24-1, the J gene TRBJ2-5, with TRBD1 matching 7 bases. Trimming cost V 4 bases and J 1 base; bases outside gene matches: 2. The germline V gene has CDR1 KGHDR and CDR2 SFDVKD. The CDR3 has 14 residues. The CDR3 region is CATSDPGGQETQYF. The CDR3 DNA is TGTGCCACCAGTGACCCAGGGGGCCAAGAGACCCAGTACTTC.

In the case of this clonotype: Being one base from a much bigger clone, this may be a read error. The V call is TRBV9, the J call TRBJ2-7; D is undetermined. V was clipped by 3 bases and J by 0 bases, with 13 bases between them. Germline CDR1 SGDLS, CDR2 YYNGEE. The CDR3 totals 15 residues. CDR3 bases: TGTGCCAGCAGCGCAGCTCCGCAGTCCTCCTACGAGCAGTACTTC. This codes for CASSAAPQSSYEQYF.

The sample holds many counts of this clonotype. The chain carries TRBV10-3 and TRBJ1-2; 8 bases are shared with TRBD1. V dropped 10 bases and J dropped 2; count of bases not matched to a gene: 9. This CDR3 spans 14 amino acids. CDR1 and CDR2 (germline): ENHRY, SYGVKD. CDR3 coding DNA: TGTGCCACCCCTTCCCGGGACAGGAACTATGGCTACACCTTC. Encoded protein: CATPSRDRNYGYTF.

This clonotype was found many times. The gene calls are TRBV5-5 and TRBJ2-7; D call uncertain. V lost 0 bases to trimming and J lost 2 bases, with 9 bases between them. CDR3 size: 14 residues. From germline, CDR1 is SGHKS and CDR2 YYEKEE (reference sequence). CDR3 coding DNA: TGTGCCAGCAGCTTGGAAGTTTCCCCCTACGAGCAGTACTTC. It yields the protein CASSLEVSPYEQYF.

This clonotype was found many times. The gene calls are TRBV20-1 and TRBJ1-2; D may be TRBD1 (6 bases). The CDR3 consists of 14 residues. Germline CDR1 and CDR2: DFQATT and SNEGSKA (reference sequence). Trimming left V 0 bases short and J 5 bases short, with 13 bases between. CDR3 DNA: TGCAGTGCTAGAGATCTAGACAGGCTGTATGGCTACACCTTC. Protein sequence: CSARDLDRLYGYTF.

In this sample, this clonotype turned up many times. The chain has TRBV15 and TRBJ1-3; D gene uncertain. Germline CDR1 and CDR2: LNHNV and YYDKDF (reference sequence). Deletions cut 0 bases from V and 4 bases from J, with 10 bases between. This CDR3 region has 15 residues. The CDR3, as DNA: TGTGCCACCAGCAGAGATAAGGGTAGCGGAAACACCATATATTTT. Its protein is CATSRDKGSGNTIYF.

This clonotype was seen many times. The CDR3 spells CASSFRLAGENNEQFF. The CDR3 nucleotides read TGTGCCAGCAGCTTTAGATTGGCGGGAGAGAACAATGAGCAGTTCTTC. The chain has TRBV7-8 and TRBJ2-1, with TRBD2 identical over 7 bases. The trim removed 3 bases at V and 5 bases at J, leaving 10 bases unmatched. Per the germline V gene, CDR1 is SGHVS and CDR2 is FQNEAQ. The CDR3 length is 16 residues.

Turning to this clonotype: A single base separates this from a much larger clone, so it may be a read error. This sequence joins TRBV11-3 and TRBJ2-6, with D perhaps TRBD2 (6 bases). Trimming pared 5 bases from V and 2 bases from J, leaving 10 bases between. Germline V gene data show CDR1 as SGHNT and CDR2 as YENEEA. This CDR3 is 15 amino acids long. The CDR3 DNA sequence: TGTGCCAGCAGCCCGGGGGTTACTGGGGCCAACGTCCTGACTTTC. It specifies CASSPGVTGANVLTF.

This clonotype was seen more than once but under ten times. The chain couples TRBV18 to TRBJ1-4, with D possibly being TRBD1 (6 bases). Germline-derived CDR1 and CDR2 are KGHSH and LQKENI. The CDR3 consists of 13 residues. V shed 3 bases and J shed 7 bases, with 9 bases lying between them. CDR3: CASSPTGLEKLFF. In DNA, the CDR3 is TGTGCCAGCTCACCTACAGGGCTTGAAAAACTGTTTTTT.

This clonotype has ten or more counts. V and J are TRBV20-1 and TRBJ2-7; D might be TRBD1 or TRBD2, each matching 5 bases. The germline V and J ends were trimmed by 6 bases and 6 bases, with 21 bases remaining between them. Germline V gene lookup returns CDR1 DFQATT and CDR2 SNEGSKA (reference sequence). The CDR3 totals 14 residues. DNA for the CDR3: TGCAGTGCACCCCCGGGACCCAACCGGGGCGAGCAGTACTTC. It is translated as CSAPPGPNRGEQYF.

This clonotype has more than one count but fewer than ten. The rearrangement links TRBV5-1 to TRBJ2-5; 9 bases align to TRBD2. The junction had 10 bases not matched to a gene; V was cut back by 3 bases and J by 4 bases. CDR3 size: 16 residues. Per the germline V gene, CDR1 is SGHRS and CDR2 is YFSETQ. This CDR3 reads CASSWTGTSRRETQYF. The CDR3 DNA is TGCGCCAGCAGCTGGACTGGGACTAGCCGGAGAGAGACCCAGTACTTC.

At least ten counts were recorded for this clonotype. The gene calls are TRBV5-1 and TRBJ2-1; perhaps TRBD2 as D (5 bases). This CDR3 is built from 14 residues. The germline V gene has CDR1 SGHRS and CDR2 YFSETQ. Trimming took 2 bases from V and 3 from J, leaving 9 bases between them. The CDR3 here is CASSFSRVYNEQFF. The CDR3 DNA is TGCGCCAGCAGCTTCTCGCGGGTCTACAATGAGCAGTTCTTC.

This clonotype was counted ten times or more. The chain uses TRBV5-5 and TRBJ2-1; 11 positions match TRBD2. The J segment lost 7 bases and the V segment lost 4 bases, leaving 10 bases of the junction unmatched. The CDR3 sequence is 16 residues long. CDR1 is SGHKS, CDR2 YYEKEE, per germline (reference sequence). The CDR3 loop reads CASSRTGTSGGNEQFF. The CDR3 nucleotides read TGTGCCAGCAGCCGCACTGGGACTAGCGGTGGGAATGAGCAGTTCTTC.

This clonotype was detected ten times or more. The CDR3 region is CASSLAGPTGELFF. Here the CDR3 DNA reads TGTGCCAGCAGCCTAGCGGGGCCTACGGGGGAGCTGTTTTTT. The chain recombines TRBV11-3 with TRBJ2-2, with 9 nucleotides matching TRBD2. Germline V CDR1 and CDR2: SGHNT, YENEEA. The CDR3 spans 14 residues. V lost 5 bases, J lost 8 bases, and 6 bases stayed unmatched.